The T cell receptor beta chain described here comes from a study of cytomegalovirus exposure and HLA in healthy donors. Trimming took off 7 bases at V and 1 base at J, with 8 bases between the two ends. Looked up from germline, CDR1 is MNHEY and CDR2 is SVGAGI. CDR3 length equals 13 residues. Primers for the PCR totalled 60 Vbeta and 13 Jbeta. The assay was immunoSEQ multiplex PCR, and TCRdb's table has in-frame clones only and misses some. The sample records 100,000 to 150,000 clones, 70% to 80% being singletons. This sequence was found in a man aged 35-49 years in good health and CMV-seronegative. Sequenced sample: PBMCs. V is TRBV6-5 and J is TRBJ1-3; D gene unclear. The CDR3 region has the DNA TGTGCCAGCAAACGAGGGTCTGGAAACACCATATATTTT. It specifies CASKRGSGNTIYF.